These 10 T cell receptor beta chains were sequenced from one sample in a study of beta chain features in type 1 diabetes. Their target antigens are unknown. Expressed TCRB transcripts were sequenced after all isolated RNA was converted to cDNA. Clones were read by immunoSEQ multiplex PCR, and TCRdb kept only the in-frame ones, dropping some. The sample includes about 150,000 clones, roughly 8% of them seen just once. Whole-study findings and limits: Among patients with Type 1 diabetes, TCRB CDR3s were moderately but significantly shorter in every one of the four CD4+ subsets.

The sequencing input was central memory CD4+ T cells from blood. Receptor source: a young man with type 1 diabetes.

The gene calls are TRBV7-2 and TRBJ2-1; D perhaps matches TRBD2 (5 bases). The CDR3 sequence is 11 residues long. The germline CDR1 and CDR2 sequences are SGHTA and FQGNSA. The V gene lost 2 bases and the J gene lost 15 bases, with 11 bases spanning the gap. This CDR3 reads CASSLRGPMFF. The CDR3 nucleotides are TGTGCCAGCAGCTTAAGAGGGCCGATGTTCTTC.

This clone was recorded a few times. This chain connects TRBV10-3 to TRBJ1-6; D is unresolved. The germline V gene has CDR1 ENHRY and CDR2 SYGVKD. This CDR3 spans 14 amino acids. Trimming took off 9 bases at V and 8 bases at J, with 17 bases between the two ends. In nucleotides, the CDR3 is TGTGCCATGGGGAGCTTGGGCAAGGATTCACCCCTCCACTTT. As protein: CAMGSLGKDSPLHF.

In its sample, this clone was seen a few times. The chain links TRBV7-2 to TRBJ2-1; TRBD2 matches at 7 bases. This CDR3 contains 15 residues. The J segment lost 7 bases and the V segment lost 2 bases, leaving 8 bases of the junction unmatched. Germline loops: CDR1 SGHTA, CDR2 FQGNSA. CDR3 sequence: CASSLPELARNEQFF. The CDR3 DNA reads TGTGCCAGCAGCTTACCTGAACTAGCGAGGAATGAGCAGTTCTTC.

As DNA, the CDR3 is TGTGCCAGCAGCGGATCCATACAGGGGAATGAAAAACTGTTTTTT. Translating gives CASSGSIQGNEKLFF. This sequence joins TRBV9 and TRBJ1-4; 7 nucleotides line up with TRBD1. Trimming took 3 bases from V and 5 from J; bases not matched to a gene: 7. CDR1 and CDR2 from the germline V gene are SGDLS and YYNGEE. There are 15 residues in the CDR3.

The chain links TRBV10-3 to TRBJ2-1, with 8 bases aligning to TRBD2. This CDR3 region has 11 residues. From germline, CDR1 is ENHRY and CDR2 SYGVKD. The V gene end was trimmed by 6 bases and the J gene end by 14 bases; junction bases not matched to a gene: 6. CDR3 sequence (DNA): TGTGCCATCAGCGCAAGCGGGAGTAAGTTCTTC. It codes for CAISASGSKFF.

This clone was recorded a few times. The gene calls are TRBV18 and TRBJ2-7; D might be TRBD1 (6 bases). CDR1 KGHSH and CDR2 LQKENI come from the germline V gene. The CDR3 contains 15 residues. Trimming cost V 6 bases and J 2 bases, with 17 bases left between them. CDR3 in DNA: TGTGCCAGCTCGGATAAGGGACACGGACCCTACGAGCAGTACTTC. Protein sequence: CASSDKGHGPYEQYF.

The sample holds a few counts of this clone. The V call is TRBV30, the J call TRBJ1-2; TRBD1 aligns across 8 bases. The germline gives CDR1 GTSNPN, CDR2 SVGIG (reference sequence). The CDR3 sequence is 13 residues long. Losses at the gene ends were 1 base for V and 8 bases for J; bases not matched to a gene: 6. This CDR3 is CAWSETGAGGYTF. In nucleotides, the CDR3 is TGTGCCTGGAGTGAGACAGGGGCGGGAGGCTACACCTTC.

Only a few counts were recorded for this clone. The chain is built from TRBV29-1 and TRBJ2-7, with TRBD1 matching over 7 bases. Losses at the gene ends were 7 bases for V and 6 bases for J; bases not matched to a gene: 9. The CDR3 covers 12 residues. CDR1 is SQVTM, CDR2 ANQGSEA, per germline. CDR3 bases: TGCAGCGGGAGACAGGGAAGGGGCGAGCAGTACTTC. Residues: CSGRQGRGEQYF.

A few counts support this clone. The CDR3 region is CAWSPTSLETQYF. CDR3 bases: TGTGCCTGGAGTCCGACTAGTTTAGAGACCCAGTACTTC. The chain has TRBV30 and TRBJ2-5, with D possibly TRBD2 on 6 matching bases. Germline values: CDR1 GTSNPN, CDR2 SVGIG (reference sequence). Trimming cost V 2 bases and J 4 bases, with 11 bases left between them. The CDR3 sequence is 13 residues long. Full variable domain (remainder filled in from reference TRBV30 and TRBJ2-5): SQTIHQWPATLVQPVGSPLSLECTVEGTSNPNLYWYRQAAGRGLQLLFYSVGIGQISSEVPQNLSASRPQDRQFILSSKKLLLSDSGFYLCAWSPTSLETQYFGPGTRLLVL.

The rearrangement joins TRBV29-1 to TRBJ2-2, with 10 nucleotides matching TRBD2. V gave up 6 bases and J gave up 2 bases; unmatched junction bases: 3. The CDR3 has 14 residues. CDR1 is SQVTM, CDR2 ANQGSEA, per germline. The CDR3 bases are TGCAGCGTCGCTAGCGGGGGAAACACCGGGGAGCTGTTTTTT. Encoded protein: CSVASGGNTGELFF.